This section outlines one TCR beta chain sequence together with its context. V dropped 5 bases and J dropped 4; count of bases not matched to a gene: 8. Germline loops: CDR1 LNHDA, CDR2 SQIVND (reference sequence). The CDR3 runs 15 residues. The sample belongs to a study of shared T cell receptors in the human thymus. Generated by immunoSEQ multiplex PCR, the TCRdb table keeps only in-frame clones and is missing some. The sample yields hundreds of thousands of clones, more than 70% seen once. The same sample was also used in a study of human thymus T cells. That paper adds: Healthy Finnish infants having corrective surgery for congenital heart defects served as donors. Obtained as resections during corrective heart surgery, the thymus tissue was then studied. The related literature has documented a marked overlap of thymic repertoires among unrelated individuals.

The clonotype was recovered from a boy in the first two years of life with a congenital heart defect. The sample comprised thymocytes. J is TRBJ2-5 and V is TRBV19; 9 nucleotides line up with TRBD2. The CDR3 loop reads CASSPWAGGSETQYF. The CDR3 DNA reads as TGTGCCAGTAGTCCATGGGCGGGGGGGTCAGAGACCCAGTACTTC.